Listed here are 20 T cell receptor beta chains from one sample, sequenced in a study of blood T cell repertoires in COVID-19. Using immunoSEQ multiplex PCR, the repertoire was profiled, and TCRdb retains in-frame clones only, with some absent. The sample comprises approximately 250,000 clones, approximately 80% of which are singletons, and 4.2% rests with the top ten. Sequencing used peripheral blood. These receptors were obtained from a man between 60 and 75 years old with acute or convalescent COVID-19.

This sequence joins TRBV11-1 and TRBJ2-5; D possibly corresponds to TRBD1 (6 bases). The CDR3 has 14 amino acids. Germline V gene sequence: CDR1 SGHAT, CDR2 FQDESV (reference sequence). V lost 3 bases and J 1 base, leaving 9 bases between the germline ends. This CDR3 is CASSFQGFQETQYF. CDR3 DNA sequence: TGTGCCAGCAGCTTTCAGGGGTTCCAAGAGACCCAGTACTTC.

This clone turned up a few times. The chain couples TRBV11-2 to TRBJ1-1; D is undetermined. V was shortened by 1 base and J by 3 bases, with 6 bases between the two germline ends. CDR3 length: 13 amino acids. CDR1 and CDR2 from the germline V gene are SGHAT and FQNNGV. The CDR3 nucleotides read TGTGCCAGCAGCTTAGTTCAGTACACTGAAGCTTTCTTT. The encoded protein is CASSLVQYTEAFF.

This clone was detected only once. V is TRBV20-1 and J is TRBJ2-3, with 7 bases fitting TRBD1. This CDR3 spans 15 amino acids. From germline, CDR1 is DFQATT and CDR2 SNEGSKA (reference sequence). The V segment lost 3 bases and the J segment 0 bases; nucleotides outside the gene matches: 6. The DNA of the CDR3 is TGCAGTGCTAGTCTACAGGGGATAAGCACAGATACGCAGTATTTT. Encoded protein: CSASLQGISTDTQYF.

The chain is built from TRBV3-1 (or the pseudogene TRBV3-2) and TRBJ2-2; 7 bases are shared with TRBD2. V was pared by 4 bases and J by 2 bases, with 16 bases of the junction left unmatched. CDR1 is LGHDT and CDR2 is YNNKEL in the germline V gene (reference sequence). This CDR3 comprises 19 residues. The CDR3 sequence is CASSPYGNVASGNTGELFF. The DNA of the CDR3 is TGTGCCAGCAGCCCGTACGGTAACGTGGCTAGCGGAAACACCGGGGAGCTGTTTTTT.

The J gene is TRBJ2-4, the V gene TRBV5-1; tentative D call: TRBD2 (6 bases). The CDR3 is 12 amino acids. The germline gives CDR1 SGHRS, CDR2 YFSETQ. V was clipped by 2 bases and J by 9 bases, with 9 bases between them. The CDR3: CASSFGGSIQYF. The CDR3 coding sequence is TGCGCCAGCAGCTTCGGGGGAAGCATTCAGTACTTC.

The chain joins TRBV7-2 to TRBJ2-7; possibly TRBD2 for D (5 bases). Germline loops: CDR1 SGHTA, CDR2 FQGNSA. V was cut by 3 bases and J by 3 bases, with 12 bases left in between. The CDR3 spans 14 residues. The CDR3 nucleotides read TGTGCCAGCAGCTTTAGCGTGGAATACTACGAGCAGTACTTC. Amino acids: CASSFSVEYYEQYF.

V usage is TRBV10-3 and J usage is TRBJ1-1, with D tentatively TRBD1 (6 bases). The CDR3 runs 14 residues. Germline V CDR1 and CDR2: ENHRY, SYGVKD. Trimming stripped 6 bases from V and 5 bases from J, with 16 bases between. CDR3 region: CAISKGPQGTEAFF. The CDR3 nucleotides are TGTGCCATCAGCAAGGGACCCCAGGGGACTGAAGCTTTCTTT.

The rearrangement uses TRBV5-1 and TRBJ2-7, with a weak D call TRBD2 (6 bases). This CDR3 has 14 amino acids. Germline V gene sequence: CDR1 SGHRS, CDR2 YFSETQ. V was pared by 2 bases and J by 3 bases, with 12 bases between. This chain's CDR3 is CASSFDGGGYEQYF. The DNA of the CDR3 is TGCGCCAGCAGCTTCGACGGGGGAGGCTACGAGCAGTACTTC.

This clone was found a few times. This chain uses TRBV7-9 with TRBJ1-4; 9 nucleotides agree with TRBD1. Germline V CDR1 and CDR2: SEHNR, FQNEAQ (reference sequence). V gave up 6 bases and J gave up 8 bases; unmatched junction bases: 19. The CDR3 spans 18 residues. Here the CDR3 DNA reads TGTGCCAGCAGGTCGGGGACAGGGAGGGCCGCCAATGAGGAAAAACTGTTTTTT. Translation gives CASRSGTGRAANEEKLFF.

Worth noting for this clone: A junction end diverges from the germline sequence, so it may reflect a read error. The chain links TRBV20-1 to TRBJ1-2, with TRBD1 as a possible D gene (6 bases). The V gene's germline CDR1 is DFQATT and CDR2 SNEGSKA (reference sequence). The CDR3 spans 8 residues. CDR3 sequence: CSARDSSF. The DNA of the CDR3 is TGCAGTGCTAGGGACAGCTCCTTC.

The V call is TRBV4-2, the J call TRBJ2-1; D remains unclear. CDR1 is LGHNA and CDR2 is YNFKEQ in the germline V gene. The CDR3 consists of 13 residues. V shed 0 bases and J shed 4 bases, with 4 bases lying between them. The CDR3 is CASSQDYYNEQFF. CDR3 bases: TGTGCCAGCAGCCAAGACTATTACAATGAGCAGTTCTTC.

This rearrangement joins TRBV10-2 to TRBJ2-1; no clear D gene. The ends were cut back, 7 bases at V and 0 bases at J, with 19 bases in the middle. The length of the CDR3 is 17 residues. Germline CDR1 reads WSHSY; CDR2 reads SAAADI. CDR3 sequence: CASIGQENPFSYNEQFF. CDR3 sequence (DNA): TGCGCCAGCATTGGGCAGGAAAACCCCTTCTCCTACAATGAGCAGTTCTTC.

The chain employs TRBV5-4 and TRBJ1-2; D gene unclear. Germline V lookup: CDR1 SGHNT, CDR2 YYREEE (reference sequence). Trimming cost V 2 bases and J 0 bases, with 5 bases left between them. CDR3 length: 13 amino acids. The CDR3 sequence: CASSFESNYGYTF. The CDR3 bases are TGTGCCAGCAGCTTCGAGTCTAACTATGGCTACACCTTC.

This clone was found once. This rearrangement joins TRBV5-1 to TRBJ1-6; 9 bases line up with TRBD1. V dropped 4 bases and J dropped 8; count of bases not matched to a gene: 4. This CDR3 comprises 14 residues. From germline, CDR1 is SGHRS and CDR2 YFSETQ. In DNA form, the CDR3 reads TGCGCCAGCAGCAACACAGGGGGCTATTCACCCCTCCACTTT. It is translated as CASSNTGGYSPLHF.

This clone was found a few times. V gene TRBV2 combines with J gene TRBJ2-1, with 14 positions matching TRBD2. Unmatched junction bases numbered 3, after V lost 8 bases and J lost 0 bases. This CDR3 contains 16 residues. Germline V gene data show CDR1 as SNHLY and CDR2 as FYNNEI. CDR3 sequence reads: CASLGTSGGSYNEQFF. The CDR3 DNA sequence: TGTGCCAGCTTAGGGACTAGCGGGGGCTCCTACAATGAGCAGTTCTTC.

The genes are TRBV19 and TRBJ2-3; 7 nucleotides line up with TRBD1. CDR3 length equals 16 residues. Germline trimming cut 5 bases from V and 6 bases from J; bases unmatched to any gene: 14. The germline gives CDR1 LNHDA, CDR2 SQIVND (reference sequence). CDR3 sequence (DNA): TGTGCCAGTAGTCCGGGGTGGGGACAGCAAGCTGATACGCAGTATTTT. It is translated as CASSPGWGQQADTQYF.

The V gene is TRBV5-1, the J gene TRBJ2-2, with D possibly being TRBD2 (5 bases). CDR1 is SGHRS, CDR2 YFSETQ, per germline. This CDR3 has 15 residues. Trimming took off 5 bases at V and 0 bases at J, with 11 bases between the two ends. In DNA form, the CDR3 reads TGCGCCAGCAGGTTCGCGGGCCCGAACACCGGGGAGCTGTTTTTT. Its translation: CASRFAGPNTGELFF. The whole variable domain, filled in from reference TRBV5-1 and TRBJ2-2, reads KAGVTQTPRYLIKTRGQQVTLSCSPISGHRSVSWYQQTPGQGLQFLFEYFSETQRNKGNFPGRFSGRQFSNSRSEMNVSTLELGDSALYLCASRFAGPNTGELFFGEGSRLTVL.

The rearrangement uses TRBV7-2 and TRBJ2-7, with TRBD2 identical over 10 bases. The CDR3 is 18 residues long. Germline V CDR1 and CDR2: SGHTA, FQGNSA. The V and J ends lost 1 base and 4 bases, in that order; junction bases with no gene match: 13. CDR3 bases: TGTGCCAGCAGCTTAGGCCAGAGGGGGCTAGCGGGAGTGTACGAGCAGTACTTC. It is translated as CASSLGQRGLAGVYEQYF.

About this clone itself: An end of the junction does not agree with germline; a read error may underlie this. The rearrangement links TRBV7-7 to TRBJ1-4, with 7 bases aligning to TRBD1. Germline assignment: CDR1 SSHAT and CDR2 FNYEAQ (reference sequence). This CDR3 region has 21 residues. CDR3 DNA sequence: TGTGCTAGCAGCTTAGCGGTACGGGCAGGGGGGAGTCTTGCAACTAATGAAAAACTGTTTTTT. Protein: CASSLAVRAGGSLATNEKLFF.

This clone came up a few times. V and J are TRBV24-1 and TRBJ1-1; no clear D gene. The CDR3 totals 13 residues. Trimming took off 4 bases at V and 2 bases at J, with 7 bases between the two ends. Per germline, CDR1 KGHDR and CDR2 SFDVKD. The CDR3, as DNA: TGTGCCACCAGTGACCGGTACAACACTGAAGCTTTCTTT. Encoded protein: CATSDRYNTEAFF.